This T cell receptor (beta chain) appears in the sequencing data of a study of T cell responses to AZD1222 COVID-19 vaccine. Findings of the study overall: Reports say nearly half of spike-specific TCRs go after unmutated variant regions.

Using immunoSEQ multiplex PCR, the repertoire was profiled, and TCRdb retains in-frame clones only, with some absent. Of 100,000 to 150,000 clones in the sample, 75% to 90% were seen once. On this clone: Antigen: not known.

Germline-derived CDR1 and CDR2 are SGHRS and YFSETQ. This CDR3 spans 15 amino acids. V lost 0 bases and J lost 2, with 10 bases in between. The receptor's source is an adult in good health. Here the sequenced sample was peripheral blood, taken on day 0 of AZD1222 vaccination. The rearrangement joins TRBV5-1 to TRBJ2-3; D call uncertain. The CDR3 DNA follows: TGCGCCAGCAGCTTGGCCCGAGACAACACAGATACGCAGTATTTT. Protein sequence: CASSLARDNTDTQYF.